This T cell receptor beta chain was profiled in a study of cytomegalovirus exposure and HLA in healthy donors. V dropped 0 bases and J dropped 3 bases, with 13 bases sitting between them. The CDR3 runs 16 residues. CDR1 LNHNV and CDR2 YYDKDF come from the germline V gene (reference sequence). Study outcomes and limitations: Earlier analysis found most TCR beta V segments productive about 90% or about 30% of the time. An Asian-associated ancestry cluster reportedly showed fewer N-insertions than the approximately 620-donor mean in a later analysis.

A multiplex PCR was run with 60 Vbeta primers and 13 Jbeta primers. Generated by immunoSEQ multiplex PCR, the TCRdb table keeps only in-frame clones and is missing some. The sample includes more than 120,000 clones, around 85% seen only once; the top ten take 2.5% to 3.5%. In regard to this clone: Its specificity is unknown.

This sequence originates from a woman aged 30 to 39 in good health and CMV-seronegative. Sequencing was done on a sample of PBMCs. The chain uses TRBV15 and TRBJ2-3, with a possible D match to TRBD2 (7 bases). The CDR3 nucleotides read TGTGCCACCAGCAGAGATCCCGGGGGGCGGACAGATACGCAGTATTTT. Protein sequence: CATSRDPGGRTDTQYF.